This TCR beta chain was recovered during a study of shared clonotypes between healthy human individuals. Findings of the study overall: A handful of donors held 4.5% to 5% of naive CD4 clonotypes in common.

CD8 memory combined CD45RO+ cells with CCR7-negative CD45RA+ TemRA cells. This CDR3 has 17 residues. V dropped 6 bases and J dropped 2 bases, with 21 bases sitting between them. In germline, CDR1 is MDHEN, CDR2 SYDVKM. For this clone: Its antigen is not identified.

Repertoires were generated with immunoSEQ multiplex PCR, while TCRdb's copy carries only in-frame clones and drops some. This sample has 100,000 or so clones, with about 66% found just once. The clonotype originates from a woman under 40 in good health. The genes are TRBV28 and TRBJ2-3, with D perhaps being TRBD1 or TRBD2 (5 bases each). The sequencing input was memory CD8+ T cells sorted from blood. Subset given: CD45RO+ cells pooled with CCR7-negative TemRA cells. CDR3 sequence reads: CASSYGAGRLITDTQYF. In DNA, the CDR3 is TGTGCCAGCAGCTACGGGGCGGGTCGGTTAATCACAGATACGCAGTATTTT.